These T cell receptor beta chains were read from a single sample in a study of STAT5B mutations in CD4+ large granular lymphocyte leukemia. Sequencing used immunoSEQ multiplex PCR; TCRdb keeps in-frame clones, though not all of them. Of about 50,000 clones in the sample, 80% to 85% were seen once. Sequenced material: CD4+ T cells from blood buffy coats. The receptors stem from a human donor in good health. Both conserved end residues are part of each CDR3. The size of a clone is reported for some rows only, either as once, few or many, or as a class for expanded clones.

J	V	size	CDR3
TRBJ2-6	TRBV5-4	-	CASNPDWKFSGANVLTF
TRBJ1-5	TRBV18	-	CASSPGNQPQHF
TRBJ1-1	TRBV6-5	-	CASSYGDRAKAFF
TRBJ2-4	TRBV29-1	-	CSVGDRAGKNIQYF
TRBJ2-4	TRBV4-2	-	CASSQGLTKNIQYF
TRBJ2-7	TRBV10-1	-	CASSETGEGYEQYF
TRBJ1-2	TRBV27	once	CASSPGQDRPNYGYTF
TRBJ1-2	TRBV5-1	once	CASSFQMTGGYTF
TRBJ1-4	TRBV29-1	once	CSAPTGVGEKLFF
TRBJ1-2	TRBV29-1	-	CSVVGAGTDYNYGYTF
TRBJ1-6	TRBV5-6	-	CASSYIAAALHF
TRBJ1-3	TRBV29-1	-	CSVGDRMNSGNTIYF
TRBJ2-7	TRBV7-3	-	CASITKDGGAWYEQYF
TRBJ1-5	TRBV29-1	-	CSVRTGNQPQHF
TRBJ1-2	TRBV10-3	few	CAISAQGSNYGYTF
TRBJ1-4	TRBV11-2	-	CASRRVPGVNEKLFF
TRBJ2-1	TRBV6-6	-	CASRTSGSYNEQFF
TRBJ2-3	TRBV7-6	-	CASSLQIGRTSDTQYF
TRBJ2-3	TRBV11-3	-	CASSPGGSAGRYTQYF
TRBJ2-5	TRBV2	-	CASSDLAETQYF
TRBJ1-2	TRBV19	-	CASSIWDRANYGYTF
TRBJ1-1	TRBV7-9	-	CASSPPRGRTEAFF
TRBJ2-3	TRBV6-5	-	CASSYGTVTDTQYF
TRBJ1-5	TRBV14	-	CASRARDGSFNQPQHF
TRBJ2-7	TRBV6-1	-	CASSEVSGTHYEQYF
TRBJ2-7	TRBV14	-	CASSQGGFSYEQYF
TRBJ2-7	TRBV5-4	-	CASSLRGGNEQYF